This entry lists 29 T cell receptor beta chains sequenced from one sample in a study of early T cells in non-severe SARS-CoV-2 infection. A single record per CDR3 protein comes from TCRdb applying MiXCR to the 5' RACE reads. Of some 48,000 distinct CDR3 sequences in the sample, about 7.4% were seen once. Sequencing used whole blood. Receptors were obtained from an adult who was a healthcare worker with PCR-confirmed SARS-CoV-2 infection or an uninfected control (not recorded which).

This clonotype was seen more than once but under ten times. The CDR3 loop is CASSVKFSADTQYF. CDR3 bases: TGTGCCAGCAGCGTGAAATTCAGTGCGGATACGCAGTATTTT. This chain links TRBV5-4 with TRBJ2-3; D gene unclear. CDR3 size: 14 residues. Germline CDR1 is SGHNT and CDR2 is YYREEE (reference sequence). Trimming took off 4 bases at V and 6 bases at J, with 15 bases between the two ends. Supplemented by reference TRBV5-4 and TRBJ2-3, the full variable domain reads ETGVTQSPTHLIKTRGQQVTLRCSSQSGHNTVSWYQQALGQGPQFIFQYYREEENGRGNFPPRFSGLQFPNYSSELNVNALELDDSALYLCASSVKFSADTQYFGPGTRLTVL.

This clonotype was seen many times. Written as DNA, the CDR3 is TGCAGTGCTAGAGAACCCCGGGACAGGGGCAAGGGAGGCTACACCTTC. Protein sequence: CSAREPRDRGKGGYTF. The gene calls are TRBV20-1 and TRBJ1-2, with 10 bases fitting TRBD1. Germline V lookup: CDR1 DFQATT, CDR2 SNEGSKA (reference sequence). Trimming at V came to 0 bases and at J to 8 bases, leaving 12 bases not matched to a gene. The CDR3 runs to 16 residues.

This clonotype came up many times. V usage is TRBV28 and J usage is TRBJ2-3; tentative D call: TRBD2 (5 bases). Trimming removed 10 bases at V and 5 bases at J, with 19 bases between. CDR3 length equals 14 residues. Germline V CDR1 and CDR2: MDHEN, SYDVKM. CDR3: CATMRVAGEDTQYF. The CDR3 nucleotides are TGTGCCACGATGCGGGTAGCCGGCGAAGATACGCAGTATTTT.

This clonotype has a handful of counts. The chain is built from TRBV20-1 and TRBJ2-7; 10 bases agree with TRBD1. Germline values: CDR1 DFQATT, CDR2 SNEGSKA (reference sequence). The CDR3 length is 12 residues. The V segment lost 7 bases and the J segment 3 bases; nucleotides outside the gene matches: 3. CDR3 loop: CSVRTGGYEQYF. The CDR3 DNA follows: TGCAGTGTACGGACAGGGGGCTACGAGCAGTACTTC.

In its sample, this clonotype was seen many times. The genes are TRBV9 and TRBJ2-7; D not resolved. V was clipped by 0 bases and J by 1 base, with 8 bases between them. There are 14 residues in the CDR3. Germline CDR1 SGDLS, CDR2 YYNGEE. The CDR3 DNA reads TGTGCCAGCAGCGTAGGACCACAGTCCTACGAGCAGTACTTC. The encoded protein is CASSVGPQSYEQYF.

This clonotype was detected ten times or more. The rearrangement links TRBV14 to TRBJ2-1, with 12 bases aligning to TRBD1. After removal of 3 bases from V and 6 bases from J, the junction contained 12 bases not matched to a gene. The V gene's germline CDR1 is SGHDN and CDR2 FVKESK. The CDR3 has 18 amino acids. The CDR3 loop is CASSHQYSGTGGRNEQFF. The CDR3 region has the DNA TGTGCCAGCAGCCATCAATATTCCGGGACAGGGGGCCGCAATGAGCAGTTCTTC.

This clonotype appeared many times. J is TRBJ1-5 and V is TRBV12-3 or TRBV12-4; D remains unclear. The CDR3 totals 14 residues. V was cut by 3 bases and J by 10 bases, with 16 bases left in between. As DNA, the CDR3 is TGTGCCAGCAGTTTTGACCTCTTGGCGAAACCCCAGCATTTT. Protein product: CASSFDLLAKPQHF.

The chain carries TRBV6-1 and TRBJ2-7; D not certain. In germline, CDR1 is MNHNS, CDR2 SASEGT. Trimming cost V 6 bases and J 3 bases, with 9 bases left between them. The CDR3 contains 12 residues. As DNA, the CDR3 is TGTGCCAGCAGGGACGTCAGCTACGAGCAGTACTTC. It codes for CASRDVSYEQYF.

The sample holds many counts of this clonotype. J is TRBJ1-1 and V is TRBV11-2; D gene unclear. V dropped 7 bases and J dropped 0 bases, with 21 bases sitting between them. This CDR3 contains 17 residues. CDR1 is SGHAT and CDR2 is FQNNGV in the germline V gene. CDR3 DNA: TGTGCCAGCACGCCGGGAAGGGCGGGGAGGGTGAACACTGAAGCTTTCTTT. Protein: CASTPGRAGRVNTEAFF.

This clonotype came up a few times. The chain couples TRBV20-1 to TRBJ2-7, with 9 bases identical to TRBD2. The CDR3 is 15 amino acids. The germline gives CDR1 DFQATT, CDR2 SNEGSKA (reference sequence). The V and J ends lost 5 bases and 5 bases, in that order; junction bases with no gene match: 13. This chain's CDR3 is CSARVGAGGKNEQYF. CDR3 sequence (DNA): TGCAGTGCTCGTGTAGGAGCGGGGGGAAAGAACGAGCAGTACTTC.

This sequence joins TRBV6-1 and TRBJ2-5, with 8 bases identical to TRBD1. Germline V lookup: CDR1 MNHNS, CDR2 SASEGT. The V and J ends lost 7 bases and 1 base, in that order; junction bases with no gene match: 5. The CDR3 runs to 14 residues. The CDR3: CASTRQGIQETQYF. In DNA, the CDR3 is TGTGCCAGCACTCGACAGGGGATCCAAGAGACCCAGTACTTC.

In this sample, this clonotype turned up many times. V is TRBV13 and J is TRBJ2-7; 11 nucleotides align to TRBD2. The CDR3 length is 14 residues. Germline-derived CDR1 and CDR2 are PRHDT and FYEKMQ (reference sequence). J gave up 5 bases and V 6 bases, and 6 bases lay outside the gene matches. For the CDR3, the DNA is TGTGCCAGCAGGGTTAGCGGGGGGGCTGACGAGCAGTACTTC. Its translation is CASRVSGGADEQYF.

This clonotype was observed many times. In nucleotides, the CDR3 is TGTGCCAGCACCAAGGACAGGAAAAACTATGGCTACACCTTC. Its protein is CASTKDRKNYGYTF. The rearrangement joins TRBV12-3 or TRBV12-4 to TRBJ1-2; 7 bases are a match to TRBD1. V was pared by 7 bases and J by 2 bases, with 7 bases of the junction left unmatched. This CDR3 has 14 amino acids.

The rearrangement uses TRBV25-1 and TRBJ2-5, with 7 positions matching TRBD2. With 6 bases clipped from V and 3 bases from J, the junction kept 1 base outside the gene matches. From germline, CDR1 is MGHDK and CDR2 SYGVNS. This CDR3 comprises 12 residues. CDR3: CASSGLEETQYF. The CDR3 DNA is TGTGCCAGCAGCGGACTAGAAGAGACCCAGTACTTC.

This clonotype has only a few counts. The rearrangement uses TRBV20-1 and TRBJ2-1, with 11 positions matching TRBD2. V shed 3 bases, J shed 8 bases, and the junction held 12 bases outside the gene matches. This CDR3 has 16 residues. Per the germline V gene, CDR1 is DFQATT and CDR2 is SNEGSKA (reference sequence). CDR3 DNA sequence: TGCAGTGCTAGGCCCCGTCTAGCGGGGGGAAGGGATGAGCAGTTCTTC. Translation gives CSARPRLAGGRDEQFF.

This clonotype has more than one count but fewer than ten. The gene calls are TRBV11-2 and TRBJ2-1; TRBD2 matches 7 bases. This CDR3 has 18 residues. The V gene's germline CDR1 is SGHAT and CDR2 FQNNGV. Germline trimming cut 5 bases from V and 0 bases from J; bases unmatched to any gene: 13. CDR3 residues: CASSTTLLATSSYNEQFF. CDR3 DNA: TGTGCCAGCAGCACCACCCTACTAGCGACGAGCTCCTACAATGAGCAGTTCTTC.

The chain combines TRBV4-3 with TRBJ2-7; D might be TRBD2 (5 bases). CDR3 size: 14 residues. Germline values: CDR1 LGHNA, CDR2 YSLEER. V lost 0 bases to trimming and J lost 2 bases, with 8 bases between them. CDR3 amino acids: CASSQDEGTYEQYF. The DNA for the CDR3 is TGCGCCAGCAGCCAAGATGAGGGAACCTACGAGCAGTACTTC.

At least ten counts were recorded for this clonotype. The chain links TRBV4-1 to TRBJ1-2, with 8 nucleotides matching TRBD1. V was clipped by 4 bases and J by 3 bases; unmatched bases: 7. This CDR3 region has 15 residues. CDR1 and CDR2 from the germline V gene are MGHRA and YSYEKL. In DNA, the CDR3 is TGCGCCAGCAGCCCCAATCACAGGGGGGACTATGGCTACACCTTC. Translating gives CASSPNHRGDYGYTF.

The chain joins TRBV27 to TRBJ2-1, with 8 positions matching TRBD2. Germline trimming cut 5 bases from V and 5 bases from J; bases unmatched to any gene: 11. The germline CDR1 and CDR2 sequences are MNHEY and SMNVEV (reference sequence). The CDR3 sequence is 16 residues long. This CDR3 reads CASSPLVSGGNNEQFF. The CDR3 DNA follows: TGTGCCAGCAGTCCCCTGGTGAGCGGGGGTAACAATGAGCAGTTCTTC.

In its sample, this clonotype was seen many times. CDR3 sequence: CASNEGEGLSYNEQFF. In nucleotides, the CDR3 is TGTGCCAGCAACGAAGGAGAGGGGCTCTCCTACAATGAGCAGTTCTTC. The V call is TRBV25-1, the J call TRBJ2-1; D is tentatively TRBD1 or TRBD2 (5 bases each). The CDR3 has 16 amino acids. CDR1 and CDR2 from the germline V gene are MGHDK and SYGVNS. V lost 7 bases to trimming and J lost 0 bases, with 16 bases between them. The full variable domain, rest sourced from reference TRBV25-1 and TRBJ2-1, is EADIYQTPRYLVIGTGKKITLECSQTMGHDKMYWYQQDPGMELHLIHYSYGVNSTEKGDLSSESTVSRIRTEHFPLTLESARPSHTSQYLCASNEGEGLSYNEQFFGPGTRLTVL.

The V call is TRBV3-1, the J call TRBJ2-4, with unresolved D. V lost 2 bases to trimming and J lost 5 bases, with 16 bases between them. The CDR3 consists of 16 residues. Germline CDR1 and CDR2: LGHDT and YNNKEL (reference sequence). CDR3 nucleotides: TGTGCCAGCAGCCAATTCGGACCATTCAGCCAAAACATTCAGTACTTC. Translating gives CASSQFGPFSQNIQYF.

This clonotype was seen at least ten times. J is TRBJ2-1 and V is TRBV11-2, with TRBD2 identical over 7 bases. The CDR3 consists of 14 residues. The V gene end was trimmed by 3 bases and the J gene end by 7 bases; junction bases not matched to a gene: 6. Germline V gene sequence: CDR1 SGHAT, CDR2 FQNNGV. The CDR3 is CASSLTSYWNEQFF. For the CDR3, the DNA is TGTGCCAGCAGCTTGACTAGCTACTGGAATGAGCAGTTCTTC.

The chain is built from TRBV7-2 and TRBJ2-3; 7 bases map to TRBD2. The CDR3 is 18 residues long. The junction had 12 bases not matched to a gene; V was cut back by 0 bases and J by 3 bases. Germline CDR1 reads SGHTA; CDR2 reads FQGNSA. CDR3 sequence: CASSLALGLVLETDTQYF. CDR3 coding DNA: TGTGCCAGCAGCTTAGCGCTAGGACTAGTGCTTGAAACAGATACGCAGTATTTT. The full variable domain, with the rest looked up from reference TRBV7-2 and TRBJ2-3, is GAGVSQSPSNKVTEKGKDVELRCDPISGHTALYWYRQSLGQGLEFLIYFQGNSAPDKSGLPSDRFSAERTGGSVSTLTIQRTQQEDSAVYLCASSLALGLVLETDTQYFGPGTRLTVL.

In its sample, this clonotype was seen many times. The gene calls are TRBV27 and TRBJ1-6; D possibly corresponds to TRBD1 (5 bases). The germline V and J ends were trimmed by 2 bases and 8 bases, with 19 bases remaining between them. CDR1 is MNHEY and CDR2 is SMNVEV in the germline V gene (reference sequence). CDR3 length: 17 amino acids. The CDR3 DNA follows: TGTGCCAGCAGTTTACTCGTGGGGGTTGGGGTAGATTCACCCCTCCACTTT. Amino acid sequence: CASSLLVGVGVDSPLHF.

The rearrangement uses TRBV6-1 and TRBJ1-1; unclear D gene. Trimming took 2 bases from V and 10 from J, leaving 5 bases between them. The CDR3 spans 10 residues. Per the germline V gene, CDR1 is MNHNS and CDR2 is SASEGT. The CDR3 sequence is CASSERAAFF. CDR3 in DNA: TGTGCCAGCAGTGAACGTGCAGCTTTCTTT.

This clonotype is labeled as medium-sized (0.01 to 0.1%). The genes are TRBV29-1 and TRBJ2-4; 11 bases fit TRBD2. The junction had 5 bases not matched to a gene; V was cut back by 5 bases and J by 2 bases. This CDR3 is 15 amino acids long. CDR1 SQVTM and CDR2 ANQGSEA come from the germline V gene. DNA of the CDR3: TGCAGCGTTCGTAGCGGGGGGGCGACCAAAAACATTCAGTACTTC. Its protein product is CSVRSGGATKNIQYF.

This clonotype was detected ten times or more. The chain combines TRBV6-2 or TRBV6-3 with TRBJ1-1; D is uncertain. V was pared by 2 bases and J by 0 bases, with 10 bases between. The germline CDR1 and CDR2 sequences are MNHEY and SVGEGT. The CDR3 has 15 amino acids. The DNA for the CDR3 is TGTGCCAGCAGTTACCCGGAACCTATGAACACTGAAGCTTTCTTT. This sequence encodes CASSYPEPMNTEAFF.

In its sample, this clonotype was seen a few times. The J gene is TRBJ1-5, the V gene TRBV6-6; no firm D call. In germline, CDR1 is MNHNY, CDR2 SVGAGI (reference sequence). Trimming took off 2 bases at V and 2 bases at J, with 13 bases between the two ends. This CDR3 contains 16 residues. The CDR3 reads CASSYDLDLGNQPQHF. Here the CDR3 DNA reads TGTGCCAGCAGTTACGATCTGGACCTAGGCAATCAGCCCCAGCATTTT.

This clonotype appeared many times. This chain uses TRBV30 with TRBJ2-7; 7 nucleotides align to TRBD2. Trimming removed 4 bases from V and 2 bases from J; junction bases left unmatched: 8. Looked up from germline, CDR1 is GTSNPN and CDR2 is SVGIG (reference sequence). The CDR3 length is 14 residues. The CDR3, as DNA: TGTGCCTGGAAGGGTTGGACTAGTGCCTACGAGCAGTACTTC. It is translated as CAWKGWTSAYEQYF.